This T cell receptor (beta chain) was profiled in a study of blood T cell repertoires in COVID-19. Study summary: In each case, the material was cDNA or gDNA derived from T cells, B-cell-depleted T cells, or PBMCs.

Seattle's enrolled individuals joined amid active infection and were then monitored longitudinally. Authors' methods: Reference gene primer amplification gave nucleated cell count estimates. Repertoires were generated with immunoSEQ multiplex PCR, while TCRdb's copy carries only in-frame clones and drops some. V and J calls and clone size are copied from that table; D and trimming were computed from the DNA. The sample comprises over 90,000 clones, 80% to 95% of which are singletons, and 1.5% to 2% rests with the top ten. The CDR3 is 14 amino acids. The germline CDR1 and CDR2 sequences are MGHDK and SYGVNS. J gave up 8 bases and V 3 bases, and 5 bases lay outside the gene matches.

This receptor was identified in a woman between 50 and 59 years old with COVID-19, enrolled during active disease. Sequenced: peripheral blood. The chain combines TRBV25-1 with TRBJ1-4, with 8 nucleotides matching TRBD1. The CDR3 DNA sequence: TGTGCCAGCAGTGACAGGGGGCGGGAGGAAAAACTGTTTTTT. Its translation: CASSDRGREEKLFF. The full variable domain, with the rest looked up from reference TRBV25-1 and TRBJ1-4, is EADIYQTPRYLVIGTGKKITLECSQTMGHDKMYWYQQDPGMELHLIHYSYGVNSTEKGDLSSESTVSRIRTEHFPLTLESARPSHTSQYLCASSDRGREEKLFFGSGTQLSVL.